One sample yielded the 25 T cell receptor beta chains listed below, sequenced in a study of cytomegalovirus exposure and HLA in healthy donors (dated by TCRdb to between 2016 and 2019). Libraries were made using the immunoSEQ multiplex PCR assay. For the multiplex PCR, a mixture combining 60 forward primers for TCR Vbeta segments and 13 reverse primers for TCR Jbeta segments was used. The source is immuneACCESS, and TCRdb retained only in-frame sequences with V and J called. Part of the clones is not carried over; for the studies checked, unresolved V genes explain less than half of this, and the remainder is unexplained. This sample comprises about 140,000 clones, roughly 80% of them detected only once. Of the sample, around 3.4% falls within the top ten clones. The sequencing input was PBMCs. These receptor sequences come from a man aged 40-55 years in good health and CMV-seronegative.

V is TRBV5-1 and J is TRBJ2-1; 9 nucleotides match TRBD1. V shed 5 bases, J shed 1 base, and the junction held 1 base outside the gene matches. Per germline, CDR1 SGHRS and CDR2 YFSETQ. The CDR3 is made up of 14 amino acids. The CDR3 protein is CASRGQGSYNEQFF. The CDR3 coding sequence is TGCGCCAGCAGAGGACAGGGGTCCTACAATGAGCAGTTCTTC.

This clone was detected only once. The chain couples TRBV2 to TRBJ1-3, with a weak D call TRBD1 (6 bases). Germline lookup yields CDR1 SNHLY and CDR2 FYNNEI. Trimming pared 4 bases from V and 0 bases from J, leaving 13 bases between. The CDR3 contains 16 residues. The CDR3 protein is CASSAGGARSGNTIYF. CDR3 DNA: TGTGCCAGCAGTGCGGGGGGGGCCCGCTCTGGAAACACCATATATTTT.

The genes are TRBV2 and TRBJ1-2; D gene uncertain. The V end was cut by 6 bases, the J end by 0 bases, with 14 bases between. The CDR3 runs 15 residues. Germline CDR1 and CDR2: SNHLY and FYNNEI. CDR3 nucleotides: TGTGCCAGCAGGGTTCAGGTTAAAGCTAACTATGGCTACACCTTC. Translating it yields CASRVQVKANYGYTF.

CDR3: CASSRTGGDQPQHF. The CDR3 nucleotides read TGTGCCAGCAGCCGGACAGGGGGTGACCAGCCCCAGCATTTT. The chain is built from TRBV6-6 and TRBJ1-5, with 10 bases fitting TRBD1. Per germline, CDR1 MNHNY and CDR2 SVGAGI (reference sequence). V lost 6 bases, J lost 7 bases, and 6 bases stayed unmatched. CDR3 size: 14 residues.

The chain recombines TRBV27 with TRBJ2-3, with 15 bases identical to TRBD2. V trimming: 2 bases; J trimming: 6 bases; junction bases outside the gene matches: 6. Looked up from germline, CDR1 is MNHEY and CDR2 is SMNVEV (reference sequence). The CDR3 has 17 amino acids. The CDR3 DNA reads as TGTGCCAGCAGTTTAAGGACTAGCGGGGGGGTCGGGGATACGCAGTATTTT. Translation gives CASSLRTSGGVGDTQYF.

This chain joins TRBV6-1 and TRBJ2-6, with 8 bases aligning to TRBD1. The trim removed 4 bases at V and 2 bases at J, leaving 1 base unmatched. The CDR3 extends over 15 amino acids. The V gene's germline CDR1 is MNHNS and CDR2 SASEGT. In DNA, the CDR3 is TGTGCCAGCAGTGTACAGGGGGCTGGGGCCAACGTCCTGACTTTC. Translating gives CASSVQGAGANVLTF.

This clone has just a few counts. The V and J genes are TRBV5-6 and TRBJ1-2; D remains unclear. The CDR3 runs 13 residues. V was trimmed by 4 bases and J by 6 bases, leaving 13 bases between them. CDR1 and CDR2 from the germline V gene are SGHDT and YYEEEE. Here the CDR3 DNA reads TGTGCCAGCAGCATCGTCAGACTGGATGGCTACACCTTC. It is translated as CASSIVRLDGYTF. The whole variable domain, filled in from reference TRBV5-6 and TRBJ1-2, reads DAGVTQSPTHLIKTRGQQVTLRCSPKSGHDTVSWYQQALGQGPQFIFQYYEEEERQRGNFPDRFSGHQFPNYSSELNVNALLLGDSALYLCASSIVRLDGYTFGSGTRLTVV.

This chain uses TRBV19 with TRBJ1-2; TRBD1 matches at 9 bases. Losses at the gene ends were 0 bases for V and 2 bases for J; bases not matched to a gene: 16. CDR3 length: 20 amino acids. Germline V lookup: CDR1 LNHDA, CDR2 SQIVND (reference sequence). The CDR3 loop reads CASSIDLMGDRVDPNYGYTF. The DNA for the CDR3 is TGTGCCAGTAGTATAGATCTAATGGGGGACAGGGTGGATCCCAACTATGGCTACACCTTC.

J is TRBJ2-1 and V is TRBV7-2, with TRBD2 identical over 10 bases. Germline CDR1 SGHTA, CDR2 FQGNSA. There are 14 residues in the CDR3. V lost 0 bases and J lost 9; bases outside the gene matches: 2. The CDR3 DNA reads TGTGCCAGCAGCTTAGCGCTAGCGGGGGCTGAGCAGTTCTTC. Translating it yields CASSLALAGAEQFF.

The chain employs TRBV29-1 and TRBJ1-1; TRBD1 matches 8 bases. In germline, CDR1 is SQVTM, CDR2 ANQGSEA. The CDR3 sequence is 14 residues long. J gave up 6 bases and V 5 bases, and 11 bases lay outside the gene matches. The chain's CDR3 is CSVSQDRVGSEAFF. The CDR3 DNA reads TGCAGCGTTTCTCAGGACAGGGTGGGTTCTGAAGCTTTCTTT. The full variable domain, with the rest looked up from reference TRBV29-1 and TRBJ1-1, is SAVISQKPSRDICQRGTSLTIQCQVDSQVTMMFWYRQQPGQSLTLIATANQGSEATYESGFVIDKFPISRPNLTFSTLTVSNMSPEDSSIYLCSVSQDRVGSEAFFGQGTRLTVV.

The V gene is TRBV10-3, the J gene TRBJ2-7; TRBD1 agrees at 12 bases. CDR1 ENHRY and CDR2 SYGVKD come from the germline V gene. The junction had 10 bases not matched to a gene; V was cut back by 8 bases and J by 5 bases. The CDR3 has 15 amino acids. CDR3 DNA: TGTGCCATCCACGAACCGGGACAGGGGGCCCACGAGCAGTACTTC. Amino acid sequence: CAIHEPGQGAHEQYF.

V is TRBV7-7 and J is TRBJ2-1; 13 nucleotides agree with TRBD2. The V gene end was trimmed by 1 base and the J gene end by 5 bases; junction bases not matched to a gene: 11. The CDR3 totals 19 residues. Germline values: CDR1 SSHAT, CDR2 FNYEAQ (reference sequence). As DNA, the CDR3 is TGTGCCAGCAGCTTAGGGGCCCGACTAGCGGGGGGCCTAAACAATGAGCAGTTCTTC. It codes for CASSLGARLAGGLNNEQFF. The whole variable domain, remainder taken from reference TRBV7-7 and TRBJ2-1, is GAGVSQSPRYKVTKRGQDVTLRCDPISSHATLYWYQQALGQGPEFLTYFNYEAQPDKSGLPSDRFSAERPEGSISTLTIQRTEQRDSAMYRCASSLGARLAGGLNNEQFFGPGTRLTVL.

Of note for this clone: This specimen includes other DNA sequences encoding the same CDR3. The rearrangement uses TRBV5-1 and TRBJ1-5; D may be TRBD1 (6 bases). Per the germline V gene, CDR1 is SGHRS and CDR2 is YFSETQ. The germline V and J ends were trimmed by 0 bases and 1 base, with 8 bases remaining between them. The CDR3 runs to 15 residues. CDR3 nucleotides: TGCGCCAGCAGCTTGGCAGGGGACAGCAATCAGCCCCAGCATTTT. Translating it yields CASSLAGDSNQPQHF.

This chain connects TRBV12-5 to TRBJ2-5; a possible D gene is TRBD1 (6 bases). Germline V gene sequence: CDR1 LGHNT, CDR2 FRNRAP. The CDR3 runs to 16 residues. The V end was cut by 1 base, the J end by 4 bases, with 16 bases between. CDR3 residues: CASGLGPTGIRETQYF. The CDR3 DNA reads as TGTGCTAGTGGTTTGGGGCCCACAGGGATTCGAGAGACCCAGTACTTC.

V and J are TRBV11-2 and TRBJ2-3; 7 nucleotides align to TRBD2. CDR1 is SGHAT and CDR2 is FQNNGV in the germline V gene. The V and J ends lost 3 bases and 6 bases, in that order; junction bases with no gene match: 9. The CDR3 spans 15 residues. Here the CDR3 reads CASSLLAGPEDTQYF. The CDR3 nucleotides read TGTGCCAGCAGCTTGTTAGCGGGCCCCGAGGATACGCAGTATTTT. Based on the CDR3 plus reference TRBV11-2 and TRBJ2-3, the full variable domain is EAGVAQSPRYKIIEKRQSVAFWCNPISGHATLYWYQQILGQGPKLLIQFQNNGVVDDSQLPKDRFSAERLKGVDSTLKIQPAKLEDSAVYLCASSLLAGPEDTQYFGPGTRLTVL.

The genes are TRBV5-6 and TRBJ2-7, with 9 positions matching TRBD1. The CDR3 has 14 amino acids. With V trimmed by 1 base and J by 6 bases, 5 bases remained unmatched. Germline V lookup: CDR1 SGHDT, CDR2 YYEEEE. The CDR3 region is CASSLYRGHSEQYF. In DNA form, the CDR3 reads TGTGCCAGCAGCTTGTACAGGGGGCATTCCGAGCAGTACTTC. Supplemented by reference TRBV5-6 and TRBJ2-7, the full variable domain reads DAGVTQSPTHLIKTRGQQVTLRCSPKSGHDTVSWYQQALGQGPQFIFQYYEEEERQRGNFPDRFSGHQFPNYSSELNVNALLLGDSALYLCASSLYRGHSEQYFGPGTRLTVT.

The chain uses TRBV6-1 and TRBJ1-5; D possibly corresponds to TRBD1 (5 bases). This CDR3 has 16 amino acids. Looked up from germline, CDR1 is MNHNS and CDR2 is SASEGT. Trimming shortened V by 2 bases and J by 5 bases, and 16 bases separated the two germline ends. CDR3 residues: CASSEYKDGDYQPQHF. For the CDR3, the DNA is TGTGCCAGCAGTGAATATAAGGACGGGGACTATCAGCCCCAGCATTTT.

The rearrangement joins TRBV5-1 to TRBJ2-3, with D unclear. V dropped 2 bases and J dropped 3 bases, with 4 bases sitting between them. This CDR3 is 12 amino acids long. Germline assignment: CDR1 SGHRS and CDR2 YFSETQ. Here the CDR3 reads CASSFYTDTQYF. The CDR3 region has the DNA TGCGCCAGCAGCTTCTATACAGATACGCAGTATTTT.

This clone was seen only a few times. The chain links TRBV6-6 to TRBJ1-2, with D perhaps TRBD1 (6 bases). Per germline, CDR1 MNHNY and CDR2 SVGAGI (reference sequence). Trimming left V 6 bases short and J 2 bases short, with 10 bases between. This CDR3 contains 13 residues. This CDR3 is CASSSTGNYGYTF. The CDR3 nucleotides read TGTGCCAGCAGCTCTACAGGGAACTATGGCTACACCTTC.

CDR3 loop: CASSLLGLNEQFF. Here the CDR3 DNA reads TGTGCCAGCAGTTTATTGGGCTTAAATGAGCAGTTCTTC. J is TRBJ2-1 and V is TRBV27; D is unresolved. The V end was cut by 1 base, the J end by 7 bases, with 8 bases between. This CDR3 is 13 amino acids long. From germline, CDR1 is MNHEY and CDR2 SMNVEV (reference sequence).

In its sample, this clone was seen once. V usage is TRBV19 and J usage is TRBJ1-1, with D tentatively TRBD1 (5 bases). Trimming left V 6 bases short and J 11 bases short, with 22 bases between. Looked up from germline, CDR1 is LNHDA and CDR2 is SQIVND (reference sequence). The CDR3 is made up of 14 amino acids. The CDR3 protein is CASSQPATAFYAFF. For the CDR3, the DNA is TGTGCCAGTAGCCAACCCGCGACAGCTTTTTATGCTTTCTTT. The entire variable domain, with the rest obtained from reference TRBV19 and TRBJ1-1, is as follows: DGGITQSPKYLFRKEGQNVTLSCEQNLNHDAMYWYRQDPGQGLRLIYYSQIVNDFQKGDIAEGYSVSREKKESFPLTVTSAQKNPTAFYLCASSQPATAFYAFFGQGTRLTVV.

The chain links TRBV7-3 to TRBJ2-7; a possible D gene is TRBD2 (5 bases). With 5 bases removed from V and 5 bases from J, the gap between germline ends came to 19 bases. The V gene's germline CDR1 is SGHTA and CDR2 FQGTGA. The CDR3 length is 15 residues. The CDR3 here is CASSASRGDHHEQYF. CDR3 coding DNA: TGTGCCAGCAGCGCCTCCCGGGGAGATCACCACGAGCAGTACTTC.

The chain carries TRBV10-1 and TRBJ2-5, with D hard to call. CDR1 is WNHNN and CDR2 is SYGVQD in the germline V gene (reference sequence). This CDR3 contains 13 residues. V lost 3 bases, J lost 5 bases, and 10 bases lay in between. Here the CDR3 DNA reads TGCGCCAGCAGTGATTCCTATTCGGAGACCCAGTACTTC. Translation: CASSDSYSETQYF.

This clone occurred once. J is TRBJ1-1 and V is TRBV10-1; D perhaps matches TRBD1 (5 bases). CDR3 length: 9 residues. The ends were cut back, 5 bases at V and 14 bases at J, with 9 bases in the middle. From germline, CDR1 is WNHNN and CDR2 SYGVQD (reference sequence). CDR3: CASSRRGFF. CDR3 DNA: TGCGCCAGCAGTAGACGGGGGTTCTTT.

Here the CDR3 reads CASSGTVRTEAFF. Written as DNA, the CDR3 is TGTGCCAGCAGTGGGACAGTCCGGACTGAAGCTTTCTTT. The V call is TRBV6-1, the J call TRBJ1-1, with a tentative D call TRBD1 (6 bases). CDR1 is MNHNS, CDR2 SASEGT, per germline. The CDR3 spans 13 residues. V dropped 4 bases and J dropped 5 bases, with 11 bases sitting between them.